These 7 T cell receptor beta chains originate from one sample sequenced in a study of shared clonotypes between healthy human individuals. Sequenced by immunoSEQ multiplex PCR; TCRdb stores in-frame clones only, minus some. The sample lists roughly 300,000 clones, around 86% occurring once. The material sequenced was memory CD8+ T cells sorted from blood. The subset was: CD45RO+ cells pooled with CCR7-negative TemRA cells. Receptor source: a man aged 18 to 30 in good health.

This clone was detected once. The CDR3 loop is CASSGPLGVDYGYTF. CDR3 coding DNA: TGTGCCAGCAGTGGTCCTCTGGGGGTTGACTATGGCTACACCTTC. The chain recombines TRBV25-1 with TRBJ1-2, with D perhaps TRBD1 (5 bases). Germline values: CDR1 MGHDK, CDR2 SYGVNS. The CDR3 has 15 residues. V gave up 4 bases and J gave up 3 bases, with 15 bases separating them.

This clone was recorded only once. The gene calls are TRBV5-1 and TRBJ2-7, with D perhaps TRBD1 (6 bases). Germline loops: CDR1 SGHRS, CDR2 YFSETQ. This CDR3 is 13 amino acids long. The V and J ends lost 0 bases and 3 bases respectively, with 7 bases between them. The DNA for the CDR3 is TGCGCCAGCAGCTTGGACAGGGACTACGAGCAGTACTTC. This translates into CASSLDRDYEQYF.

The chain employs TRBV11-2 and TRBJ2-1, with 8 nucleotides matching TRBD2. V dropped 4 bases and J dropped 7; count of bases not matched to a gene: 6. From germline, CDR1 is SGHAT and CDR2 FQNNGV. This CDR3 is built from 14 residues. The CDR3 sequence: CASSSGLAWNEQFF. CDR3 coding DNA: TGTGCCAGCAGCTCTGGACTAGCCTGGAATGAGCAGTTCTTC.

The gene calls are TRBV6-5 and TRBJ1-2, with TRBD1 matching 12 bases. Unmatched junction bases numbered 6, after V lost 3 bases and J lost 4 bases. Germline V gene lookup returns CDR1 MNHEY and CDR2 SVGAGI. The CDR3 has 16 residues. In nucleotides, the CDR3 is TGTGCCAGCAGTTATGCCGGGACAGGGGGCATCTATGGCTACACCTTC. Protein: CASSYAGTGGIYGYTF.

The gene calls are TRBV6-5 and TRBJ1-6; the match to TRBD1 covers 8 bases. This CDR3 contains 14 residues. Trimming removed 7 bases from V and 5 bases from J; junction bases left unmatched: 4. CDR1 is MNHEY, CDR2 SVGAGI, per germline. CDR3 amino acids: CASNPQGDNSPLHF. The CDR3 coding sequence is TGTGCCAGCAACCCACAGGGGGATAATTCACCCCTCCACTTT.

The chain uses TRBV11-2 and TRBJ1-2; D gene uncertain. Germline V gene sequence: CDR1 SGHAT, CDR2 FQNNGV. The CDR3 totals 12 residues. Trimming took 0 bases from V and 1 from J, leaving 0 bases between them. Written as DNA, the CDR3 is TGTGCCAGCAGCTTAGATAACTATGGCTACACCTTC. It yields the protein CASSLDNYGYTF.

The chain couples TRBV27 to TRBJ1-3; TRBD1 aligns across 7 bases. V lost 2 bases and J lost 2; bases outside the gene matches: 6. CDR3 length equals 16 residues. Germline V gene lookup returns CDR1 MNHEY and CDR2 SMNVEV (reference sequence). The CDR3 loop is CASSLTRGSAGNTIYF. CDR3 coding DNA: TGTGCCAGCAGTTTAACCAGGGGGTCGGCTGGAAACACCATATATTTT.